The 27 T cell receptor beta chains given below trace back to one sample, sequenced in a study of blood T cell repertoires in COVID-19. Sequencing was performed with immunoSEQ multiplex PCR; in TCRdb, only in-frame clones are kept and a portion is missing. The profile covers 150,000 to 200,000 clones, with around nine tenths appearing a single time and around 7% taken by the ten largest. The sample consisted of PBMCs or T cells enriched from blood (not recorded which). Receptor source: a woman between 50 and 59 years old who had recovered from COVID-19.

The chain couples TRBV9 to TRBJ1-6; D is uncertain. V was cut by 0 bases and J by 8 bases, with 15 bases left in between. Germline lookup yields CDR1 SGDLS and CDR2 YYNGEE. The CDR3 sequence is 16 residues long. CDR3: CASSVEAGSQYSPLHF. Written as DNA, the CDR3 is TGTGCCAGCAGCGTAGAGGCAGGCTCACAATATTCACCCCTCCACTTT.

This chain links TRBV11-3 with TRBJ1-3; D might be TRBD1 (6 bases). Trimming took 5 bases from V and 8 from J, leaving 19 bases between them. CDR1 is SGHNT, CDR2 YENEEA, per germline. The CDR3 extends over 15 amino acids. The CDR3 bases are TGTGCCAGCAGCCTAGGGGGGCACTGGGGCGACACCATATATTTT. The encoded protein is CASSLGGHWGDTIYF.

The genes are TRBV7-9 and TRBJ1-1; D is unresolved. Germline V CDR1 and CDR2: SEHNR, FQNEAQ (reference sequence). V was clipped by 5 bases and J by 6 bases, with 19 bases between them. The CDR3 extends over 15 amino acids. CDR3 amino acids: CASSPLGGVIAEAFF. The DNA for the CDR3 is TGTGCCAGCAGCCCGCTCGGTGGAGTTATTGCTGAAGCTTTCTTT.

The rearrangement links TRBV14 to TRBJ1-1; D call uncertain. Trimming left V 6 bases short and J 8 bases short, with 13 bases between. This CDR3 is built from 12 residues. CDR1 SGHDN and CDR2 FVKESK come from the germline V gene. CDR3 DNA sequence: TGTGCCAGCAGTCCTGATTGGCCGGAAGCTTTCTTT. It encodes CASSPDWPEAFF.

The CDR3 nucleotides read TGCAGCGCGAGGACCGGGACAGGGTGGAACGAGCAGTACTTC. Translated: CSARTGTGWNEQYF. The V and J genes are TRBV29-1 and TRBJ2-7; 9 bases agree with TRBD1. The germline V gene encodes CDR1 SQVTM and CDR2 ANQGSEA. This CDR3 is built from 14 residues. J gave up 5 bases and V 7 bases, and 12 bases lay outside the gene matches.

The V and J genes are TRBV7-8 and TRBJ1-2; TRBD1 matches at 7 bases. The CDR3 consists of 14 residues. The V gene end was trimmed by 2 bases and the J gene end by 5 bases; junction bases not matched to a gene: 5. Germline V gene lookup returns CDR1 SGHVS and CDR2 FQNEAQ. The CDR3 nucleotides are TGTGCCAGCAGCTTAACAGGGGAGGTTTATGGCTACACCTTC. Protein sequence: CASSLTGEVYGYTF.

The gene calls are TRBV27 and TRBJ2-1; TRBD2 is a possible D gene (5 bases). CDR1 is MNHEY, CDR2 SMNVEV, per germline (reference sequence). The CDR3 covers 11 residues. V was clipped by 3 bases and J by 9 bases, with 6 bases between them. In DNA form, the CDR3 reads TGTGCCAGCAGTTTTGGAGGTGAGCAGTTCTTC. This gives the protein CASSFGGEQFF.

The CDR3 region is CASSYSRRPGANVLTF. CDR3 sequence (DNA): TGTGCCAGCAGTTACTCAAGGAGACCTGGGGCCAACGTCCTGACTTTC. V is TRBV6-5 and J is TRBJ2-6; no reliable D call. The CDR3 runs 16 residues. The germline gives CDR1 MNHEY, CDR2 SVGAGI. V lost 0 bases to trimming and J lost 2 bases, with 8 bases between them.

The V gene is TRBV7-9, the J gene TRBJ1-3, with unresolved D. The V and J ends lost 2 bases and 0 bases respectively, with 8 bases between them. Germline V gives CDR1 SEHNR, CDR2 FQNEAQ (reference sequence). This CDR3 has 15 amino acids. The CDR3 loop is CASSLMGSSGNTIYF. The CDR3 bases are TGTGCCAGCAGCTTAATGGGGAGCTCTGGAAACACCATATATTTT.

The V call is TRBV14, the J call TRBJ2-7, with D unresolved. V lost 4 bases, J lost 4 bases, and 11 bases lay in between. The CDR3 runs 13 residues. Germline CDR1 reads SGHDN; CDR2 reads FVKESK. The chain's CDR3 is CASSRRLVYEQYF. DNA of the CDR3: TGTGCCAGCAGCCGGCGGCTGGTTTACGAGCAGTACTTC.

The rearrangement uses TRBV18 and TRBJ2-7; 9 nucleotides agree with TRBD1. V shed 8 bases and J 5 bases; nucleotides not matched to a gene: 10. Germline values: CDR1 KGHSH, CDR2 LQKENI. The CDR3 is 14 amino acids. The CDR3 bases are TGTGCCAGCCGAGCCGGGACAGGGTCTAACGAGCAGTACTTC. It codes for CASRAGTGSNEQYF.

The chain links TRBV19 to TRBJ1-3; 10 bases fit TRBD1. V lost 9 bases to trimming and J lost 3 bases; unmatched junction nucleotides: 11. The CDR3 consists of 16 residues. CDR1 LNHDA and CDR2 SQIVND come from the germline V gene (reference sequence). CDR3 nucleotide sequence: TGTGCCAGCGGAGACACCGGGACAGGGGTTGGAAACACCATATATTTT. Protein sequence: CASGDTGTGVGNTIYF.

This clone appeared once. The chain employs TRBV30 and TRBJ2-3; 7 nucleotides agree with TRBD2. The V segment lost 0 bases and the J segment 2 bases; nucleotides outside the gene matches: 5. Per the germline V gene, CDR1 is GTSNPN and CDR2 is SVGIG (reference sequence). This CDR3 region has 15 residues. CDR3 sequence (DNA): TGTGCCTGGAGTGTAGGAGCGGGGTTCACAGATACGCAGTATTTT. Residues: CAWSVGAGFTDTQYF.

The chain has TRBV11-2 and TRBJ2-1, with TRBD2 identical over 16 bases. CDR3 size: 20 residues. Germline V lookup: CDR1 SGHAT, CDR2 FQNNGV. V gave up 0 bases and J gave up 0 bases; unmatched junction bases: 5. The CDR3 sequence is CASSLESGLAGGASYNEQFF. The DNA of the CDR3 is TGTGCCAGCAGCTTAGAGTCGGGACTAGCGGGGGGGGCCTCCTACAATGAGCAGTTCTTC.

The rearrangement links TRBV7-6 to TRBJ2-1; D is perhaps TRBD1 (6 bases). Trimming removed 4 bases at V and 0 bases at J, with 13 bases between. CDR3 length: 16 amino acids. The germline CDR1 and CDR2 sequences are SGHVS and FNYEAQ. The DNA for the CDR3 is TGTGCCAGCAGCTCAAACAGGGCTAGCTCCTACAATGAGCAGTTCTTC. This sequence encodes CASSSNRASSYNEQFF.

The chain uses TRBV18 and TRBJ2-1, with 9 bases lining up with TRBD2. Germline-derived CDR1 and CDR2 are KGHSH and LQKENI. J lost 8 bases, V lost 10 bases, and 15 bases had no gene match. This CDR3 comprises 15 residues. CDR3 bases: TGTGCCACCACCTATAGCGGGAGCCCTCTACATGAGCAGTTCTTC. It translates to CATTYSGSPLHEQFF.

This clone was detected only once. This sequence joins TRBV5-1 and TRBJ2-2, with D possibly being TRBD2 (5 bases). The V end lost 1 base, the J end lost 2 bases, and 15 bases lay between the germline ends. Germline V lookup: CDR1 SGHRS, CDR2 YFSETQ. This CDR3 spans 17 amino acids. CDR3 nucleotides: TGCGCCAGCAGCTTGATCGCTAGCCGGATAAACACCGGGGAGCTGTTTTTT. Encoded protein: CASSLIASRINTGELFF.

CDR3 nucleotides: TGCGCCAGCAGCTTGTTCGGGTCAGACAGGATGGACACTGAAGCTTTCTTT. This gives the protein CASSLFGSDRMDTEAFF. The chain is built from TRBV5-1 and TRBJ1-1, with D possibly being TRBD1 (6 bases). V lost 1 base and J 3 bases, leaving 19 bases between the germline ends. This CDR3 comprises 17 residues. Germline CDR1 is SGHRS and CDR2 is YFSETQ.

The gene calls are TRBV7-9 and TRBJ2-2; D remains ambiguous. From germline, CDR1 is SEHNR and CDR2 FQNEAQ (reference sequence). This CDR3 has 13 residues. V lost 1 base to trimming and J lost 7 bases, with 7 bases between them. DNA for the CDR3: TGTGCCAGCAGCTTAGGAGGTGTCGGGGAGCTGTTTTTT. Translation gives CASSLGGVGELFF.

This chain links TRBV6-5 with TRBJ2-5, with 7 bases aligning to TRBD1. CDR3 length equals 14 residues. Germline CDR1 MNHEY, CDR2 SVGAGI. V was pared by 2 bases and J by 5 bases, with 5 bases of the junction left unmatched. The CDR3 spells CASSYPGGMETQYF. The CDR3 DNA reads TGTGCCAGCAGTTACCCAGGGGGAATGGAGACCCAGTACTTC.

This chain uses TRBV18 with TRBJ2-2; 8 nucleotides line up with TRBD1. After removal of 6 bases from V and 4 bases from J, the junction contained 4 bases not matched to a gene. Germline V lookup: CDR1 KGHSH, CDR2 LQKENI. This CDR3 region has 14 residues. The CDR3 DNA is TGTGCCAGCTCGCCCGGGACAGGCACCGGGGAGCTGTTTTTT. Amino acids: CASSPGTGTGELFF. The full variable domain, completed using reference TRBV18 and TRBJ2-2, is NAGVMQNPRHLVRRRGQEARLRCSPMKGHSHVYWYRQLPEEGLKFMVYLQKENIIDESGMPKERFSAEFPKEGPSILRIQQVVRGDSAAYFCASSPGTGTGELFFGEGSRLTVL.

V gene TRBV19 combines with J gene TRBJ2-2; tentatively, D is TRBD2 (5 bases). The length of the CDR3 is 15 residues. Germline CDR1 LNHDA, CDR2 SQIVND (reference sequence). V was trimmed by 4 bases and J by 3 bases, leaving 12 bases between them. CDR3 DNA: TGTGCCAGTAGTAAGGGTGGGCGGGACACCGGGGAGCTGTTTTTT. Translated: CASSKGGRDTGELFF. Drawing the rest from reference TRBV19 and TRBJ2-2, the complete variable domain is DGGITQSPKYLFRKEGQNVTLSCEQNLNHDAMYWYRQDPGQGLRLIYYSQIVNDFQKGDIAEGYSVSREKKESFPLTVTSAQKNPTAFYLCASSKGGRDTGELFFGEGSRLTVL.

This rearrangement joins TRBV6-5 to TRBJ1-2; maybe TRBD1 (5 bases). Germline assignment: CDR1 MNHEY and CDR2 SVGAGI. CDR3 length: 13 residues. Deletions cut 2 bases from V and 4 bases from J, with 8 bases between. The CDR3 DNA reads as TGTGCCAGCAGTTACAGCGGGGCCTATGGCTACACCTTC. This gives the protein CASSYSGAYGYTF.

A note on this clone: Other DNA sequences in the same sample also yield this CDR3. The chain uses TRBV7-9 and TRBJ2-5; D perhaps matches TRBD1 (5 bases). Germline values: CDR1 SEHNR, CDR2 FQNEAQ (reference sequence). CDR3 length: 14 residues. Trimming removed 1 base from V and 2 bases from J, with 8 bases in between. The CDR3 sequence is CASSLGSGQETQYF. For the CDR3, the DNA is TGTGCCAGCAGCTTAGGCTCAGGGCAAGAGACCCAGTACTTC.

This clone occurred a few times. This chain links TRBV25-1 with TRBJ1-6; 9 bases agree with TRBD1. Trimming removed 10 bases from V and 4 bases from J; junction bases left unmatched: 5. CDR1 MGHDK and CDR2 SYGVNS come from the germline V gene. The CDR3 totals 14 residues. In nucleotides, the CDR3 is TGTGCCACAGCCGGGACAGGGTATAATTCACCCCTCCACTTT. This sequence encodes CATAGTGYNSPLHF.

CDR3 sequence: CASSTRSGGVRTDTQYF. In DNA form, the CDR3 reads TGTGCCAGCAGTACTCGGAGCGGGGGGGTACGTACAGATACGCAGTATTTT. The chain carries TRBV7-2 and TRBJ2-3; 10 positions match TRBD2. V lost 6 bases to trimming and J lost 3 bases; unmatched junction nucleotides: 12. Per the germline V gene, CDR1 is SGHTA and CDR2 is FQGNSA. The CDR3 sequence is 17 residues long.

The rearrangement uses TRBV3-1 (or the pseudogene TRBV3-2) and TRBJ2-5; TRBD2 might be the D (7 bases). The germline V gene has CDR1 LGHDT and CDR2 YNNKEL (reference sequence). Trimming shortened V by 5 bases and J by 2 bases, and 21 bases separated the two germline ends. The CDR3 is 17 amino acids. In DNA form, the CDR3 reads TGTGCCAGCAGCTCCCGAGGGCGGGGGCGGGGGCAAGAGACCCAGTACTTC. It codes for CASSSRGRGRGQETQYF.